Presented here are 2 T cell receptor beta chains from one specimen sequenced in a study of response to subunit inactivated influenza vaccine (dated by TCRdb to the late 2010s). The receptor library was made with RT-PCR. TCRdb lists the instrument as Illumina HiSeq 2500. In-frame beta chains were kept once TCRdb had trimmed the public reads at Q25 with fastp and called clones with MiXCR. For every CDR3 protein sequence, its rows merge into one entry that carries the most common genes and DNA. This sample is represented by just over 300,000 distinct CDR3 sequences; about 20% of them were singletons. About 9.4% of the sample is taken by the ten largest. The sequences come from PBMCs from blood, collected approximately 22 months after vaccination. The receptors here all came from a man aged 50-75 years who received an inactivated influenza vaccine. Donor details come from another sample of the same person, matched by shared clones.

There are a few counts of this clonotype. V and J are TRBV6-5 and TRBJ1-5; D possibly corresponds to TRBD1 (5 bases). This CDR3 spans 15 amino acids. The germline V and J ends were trimmed by 3 bases and 7 bases, with 16 bases remaining between them. In germline, CDR1 is MNHEY, CDR2 SVGAGI. The CDR3 sequence: CASSYRRGRGQPQHF. CDR3 bases: TGTGCCAGCAGTTATAGGAGGGGACGTGGGCAGCCCCAGCATTTT.

This clonotype was seen a single time. The genes are TRBV6-1 and TRBJ2-7; D may correspond to TRBD1 or TRBD2 (5 bases each). CDR1 and CDR2 (germline): MNHNS, SASEGT. The CDR3 is made up of 15 amino acids. The germline V and J ends were trimmed by 3 bases and 1 base, with 13 bases remaining between them. The CDR3 sequence: CASSDWGDYSYEQYF. The DNA of the CDR3 is TGTGCCAGCAGTGATTGGGGCGACTATTCCTACGAGCAGTACTTC.